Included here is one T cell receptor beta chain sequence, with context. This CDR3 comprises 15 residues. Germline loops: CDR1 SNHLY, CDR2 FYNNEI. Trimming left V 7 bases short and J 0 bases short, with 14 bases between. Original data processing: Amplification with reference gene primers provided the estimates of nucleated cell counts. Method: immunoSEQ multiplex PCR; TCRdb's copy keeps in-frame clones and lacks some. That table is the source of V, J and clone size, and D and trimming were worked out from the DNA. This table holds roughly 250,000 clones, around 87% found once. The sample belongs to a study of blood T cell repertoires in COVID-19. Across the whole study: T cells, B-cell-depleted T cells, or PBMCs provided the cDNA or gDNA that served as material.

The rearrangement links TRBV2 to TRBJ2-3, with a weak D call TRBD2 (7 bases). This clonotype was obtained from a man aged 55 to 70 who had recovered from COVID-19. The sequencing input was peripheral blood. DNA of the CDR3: TGTGCCAGCAAGCGGGACAAACCTAGCACAGATACGCAGTATTTT. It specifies CASKRDKPSTDTQYF.